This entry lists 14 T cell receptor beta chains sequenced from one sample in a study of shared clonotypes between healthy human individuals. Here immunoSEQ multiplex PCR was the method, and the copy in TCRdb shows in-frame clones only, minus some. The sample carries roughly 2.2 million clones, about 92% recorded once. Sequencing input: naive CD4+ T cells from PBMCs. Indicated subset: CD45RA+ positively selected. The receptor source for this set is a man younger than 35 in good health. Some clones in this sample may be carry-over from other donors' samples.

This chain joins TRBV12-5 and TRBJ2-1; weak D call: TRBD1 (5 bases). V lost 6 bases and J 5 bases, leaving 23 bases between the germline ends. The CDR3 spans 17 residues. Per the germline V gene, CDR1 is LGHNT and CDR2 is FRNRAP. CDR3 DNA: TGTGCTAGTGGGCGAGACCCAGGGCCCCGTGGGAACAATGAGCAGTTCTTC. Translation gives CASGRDPGPRGNNEQFF.

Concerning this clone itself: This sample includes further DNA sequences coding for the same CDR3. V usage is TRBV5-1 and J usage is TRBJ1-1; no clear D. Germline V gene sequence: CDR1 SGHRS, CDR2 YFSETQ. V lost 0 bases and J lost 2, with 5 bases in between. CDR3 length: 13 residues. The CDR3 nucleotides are TGCGCCAGCAGCTTGGATCCAAACACTGAAGCTTTCTTT. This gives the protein CASSLDPNTEAFF.

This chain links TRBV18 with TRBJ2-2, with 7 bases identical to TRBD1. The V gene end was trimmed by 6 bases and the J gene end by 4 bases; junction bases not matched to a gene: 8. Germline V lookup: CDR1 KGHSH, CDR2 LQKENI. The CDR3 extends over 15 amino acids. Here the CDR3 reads CASSRQQGTTGELFF. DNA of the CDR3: TGTGCCAGCTCGCGCCAACAGGGGACCACCGGGGAGCTGTTTTTT.

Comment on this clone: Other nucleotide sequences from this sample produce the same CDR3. CDR3 region: CASSPGGGETQYF. In DNA, the CDR3 is TGTGCCAGCAGTCCCGGGGGGGGAGAGACCCAGTACTTC. The chain links TRBV5-4 to TRBJ2-5; TRBD2 agrees at 8 bases. The CDR3 is 13 amino acids. Germline assignment: CDR1 SGHNT and CDR2 YYREEE (reference sequence). V lost 5 bases and J lost 4; bases outside the gene matches: 4.

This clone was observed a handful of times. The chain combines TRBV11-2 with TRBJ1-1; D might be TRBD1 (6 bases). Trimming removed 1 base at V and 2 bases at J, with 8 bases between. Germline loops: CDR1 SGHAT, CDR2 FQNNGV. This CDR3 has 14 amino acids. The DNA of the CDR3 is TGTGCCAGCAGCTTAGCCGGGGGCAACACTGAAGCTTTCTTT. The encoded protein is CASSLAGGNTEAFF.

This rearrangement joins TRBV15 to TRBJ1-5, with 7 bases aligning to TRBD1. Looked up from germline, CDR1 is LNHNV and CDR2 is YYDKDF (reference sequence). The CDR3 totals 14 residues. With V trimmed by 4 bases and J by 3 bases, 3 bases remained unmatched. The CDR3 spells CATSKGANNQPQHF. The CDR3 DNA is TGTGCCACCAGCAAGGGGGCCAACAATCAGCCCCAGCATTTT.

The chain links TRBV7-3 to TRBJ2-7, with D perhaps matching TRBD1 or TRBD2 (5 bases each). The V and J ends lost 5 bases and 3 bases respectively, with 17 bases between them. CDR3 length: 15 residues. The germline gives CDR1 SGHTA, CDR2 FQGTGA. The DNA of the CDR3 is TGTGCCAGCAGCCCATCGACCGGGACGGGCTACGAGCAGTACTTC. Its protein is CASSPSTGTGYEQYF.

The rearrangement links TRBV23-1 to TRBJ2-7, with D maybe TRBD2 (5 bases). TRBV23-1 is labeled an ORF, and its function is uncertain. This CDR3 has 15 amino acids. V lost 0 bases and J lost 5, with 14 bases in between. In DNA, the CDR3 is TGCGCCAGCAGTCAATCGACACAGATGGGAGACGAGCAGTACTTC. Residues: CASSQSTQMGDEQYF.

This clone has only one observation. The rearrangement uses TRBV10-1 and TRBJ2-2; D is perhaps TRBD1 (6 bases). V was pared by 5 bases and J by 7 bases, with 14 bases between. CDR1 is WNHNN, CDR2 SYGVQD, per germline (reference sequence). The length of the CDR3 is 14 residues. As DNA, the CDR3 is TGCGCCAGCAGTATACAGGGAATGGGCGGGGAGCTGTTTTTT. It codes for CASSIQGMGGELFF.

Here the CDR3 reads CASSFRDTDTQYF. CDR3 DNA: TGTGCCAGCAGCTTCCGGGACACAGATACGCAGTATTTT. The V call is TRBV11-3, the J call TRBJ2-3, with D maybe TRBD2 (5 bases). CDR3 size: 13 residues. Germline CDR1 is SGHNT and CDR2 is YENEEA. V shed 3 bases and J shed 2 bases, with 6 bases lying between them. The full variable domain, rest sourced from reference TRBV11-3 and TRBJ2-3, is EAGVVQSPRYKIIEKKQPVAFWCNPISGHNTLYWYLQNLGQGPELLIRYENEEAVDDSQLPKDRFSAERLKGVDSTLKIQPAELGDSAVYLCASSFRDTDTQYFGPGTRLTVL.

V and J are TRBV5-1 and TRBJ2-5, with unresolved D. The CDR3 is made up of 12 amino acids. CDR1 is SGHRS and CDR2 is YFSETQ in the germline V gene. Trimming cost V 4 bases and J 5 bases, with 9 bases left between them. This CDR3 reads CASSDGLETQYF. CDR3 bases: TGCGCCAGCAGCGACGGGCTCGAGACCCAGTACTTC.

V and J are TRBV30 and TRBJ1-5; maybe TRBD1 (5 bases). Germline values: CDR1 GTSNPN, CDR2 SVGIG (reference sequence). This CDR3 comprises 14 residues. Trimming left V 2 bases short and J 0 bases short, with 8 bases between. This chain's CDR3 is CAWSQGISNQPQHF. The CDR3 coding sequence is TGTGCCTGGAGTCAGGGCATTAGCAATCAGCCCCAGCATTTT.

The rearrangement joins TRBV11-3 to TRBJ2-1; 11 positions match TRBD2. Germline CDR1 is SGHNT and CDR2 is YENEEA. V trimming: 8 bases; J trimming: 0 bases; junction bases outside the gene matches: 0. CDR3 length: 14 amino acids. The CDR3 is CASGTSGSYNEQFF. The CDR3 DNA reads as TGTGCCAGCGGGACTAGCGGCTCCTACAATGAGCAGTTCTTC.

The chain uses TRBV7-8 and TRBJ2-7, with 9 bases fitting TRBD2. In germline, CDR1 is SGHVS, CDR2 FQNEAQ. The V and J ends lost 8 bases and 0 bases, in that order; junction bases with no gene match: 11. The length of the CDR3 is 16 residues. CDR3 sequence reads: CASGTGLAGYSYEQYF. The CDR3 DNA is TGTGCCAGCGGTACCGGGCTAGCGGGGTACTCCTACGAGCAGTACTTC.